This T cell receptor (beta chain) was sequenced during a study of cytomegalovirus exposure and HLA in healthy donors. Looking at the study overall: There were 100 million to 130 million unique TCR beta sequences, drawn from 180 million or so T cells, in an earlier analysis. Study conclusions and caveats: Analysis was performed later, and it showed HLA-associated TCR beta chains to be more clonally expanded than equally common others.

The PCR used 60 Vbeta and 13 Jbeta primers. The table came from immunoSEQ multiplex PCR; TCRdb's copy has only in-frame clones and leaves some out. There are approximately 76,000 clones in the sample; less than 80% occur only once, and roughly 2.5% lies in the top ten. The J segment lost 10 bases and the V segment lost 2 bases, leaving 12 bases of the junction unmatched. The CDR3 contains 16 residues. Germline values: CDR1 SGHNT, CDR2 YYREEE (reference sequence). A word on this clone: Its antigen is as yet unknown.

Sequencing was carried out using PBMCs. This TCR derives from a man younger than 40 in good health and CMV-seronegative. The chain links TRBV5-4 to TRBJ2-1; 10 bases line up with TRBD2. The CDR3 is CASSLEVLAGTGEQFF. The CDR3 coding sequence is TGTGCCAGCAGCTTAGAAGTACTAGCGGGGACTGGGGAGCAGTTCTTC.